This T cell receptor (beta chain) appears in the sequencing data of a study of cytomegalovirus exposure and HLA in healthy donors (dated by TCRdb to the late 2010s). For the study in its entirety: According to a later analysis, the approximately 120 validation repertoires were produced on the same platform as the 666 repertoires of the first cohort. To predict cytomegalovirus infection status, the study brought together high-throughput TCR immunosequencing, statistical association of individual TCRs with disease status, and machine learning. The aim of the study was to test whether cataloging public T cell receptors could identify signatures of past pathogen exposure. A separate validation cohort of 90 to 150 different subjects was used in addition to the roughly 700-subject first cohort.

Libraries were prepared through the immunoSEQ multiplex PCR assay. On the study's bioinformatics: A statistical classification framework was built to diagnose cytomegalovirus status from the catalog of TCR beta chain sequences. As stored in TCRdb, this immuneACCESS dataset retains in-frame rearrangements with V and J assigned. A fraction of the clones does not appear; measured against another copy, unresolved V genes explain less than half of the discrepancy, and the remainder lacks a known reason. That table is the source of V, J and clone size, and D and trimming were worked out from the DNA. The sample records about 350,000 clones, roughly 87% of which are singletons. The ten largest clones take up approximately 1.1% of the sample. As to this clone: This receptor's antigen is unknown. No per-base quality is available; no much larger clone lies one base away.

What the work shows at the level of the full study, not this receptor alone: In vitro tests confirmed that three of the cytomegalovirus-associated TCR beta chains recognize cytomegalovirus antigens. A total of 150 to 200 TCR beta chains were listed by the study as associated with cytomegalovirus. It was suggested by the authors that the approach could potentially be generalized to other disease states and immunological phenotypes. Across donors, most TCR sequences were observed very rarely, whereas some public TCRs were present in many individuals. Subsequent analysis determined that TCRs grouped into clusters in the first cohort also showed a tendency toward co-occurrence across the 120 or so validation repertoires, and about 94% of cluster scores exceeded 0. The classifier was reported to diagnose cytomegalovirus status with high specificity and sensitivity in both the original and validation cohorts. All 120 or so repertoires were used to score co-occurrence in the validation cohort in a later analysis, because that analysis had no HLA typing for the cohort.

The donors were included in the validation cohort of some 110 subjects, a group kept apart from the approximately 670-subject first cohort. Relative to germline, V is missing 6 bases and J is missing 4 bases, with 11 bases of the junction outside any gene match. Reading the germline V gene (reference sequence) gives CDR1 MNHEY and CDR2 SMNVEV. Spanning cysteine to phenylalanine, the CDR3 consists of 16 amino acids. The DNA shown is the 48-base CDR3, in frame from base 1. This TCR derives from a young woman in good health and CMV-seropositive. The V and J genes are TRBV27 and TRBJ2-3; 9 central nucleotides agree with TRBD2. Sample: PBMCs. The CDR3 reads as follows: CASRRKPGLAADTQYF. The nucleotide sequence reads TGTGCCAGCAGACGGAAACCGGGACTAGCAGCAGATACGCAGTATTTT.